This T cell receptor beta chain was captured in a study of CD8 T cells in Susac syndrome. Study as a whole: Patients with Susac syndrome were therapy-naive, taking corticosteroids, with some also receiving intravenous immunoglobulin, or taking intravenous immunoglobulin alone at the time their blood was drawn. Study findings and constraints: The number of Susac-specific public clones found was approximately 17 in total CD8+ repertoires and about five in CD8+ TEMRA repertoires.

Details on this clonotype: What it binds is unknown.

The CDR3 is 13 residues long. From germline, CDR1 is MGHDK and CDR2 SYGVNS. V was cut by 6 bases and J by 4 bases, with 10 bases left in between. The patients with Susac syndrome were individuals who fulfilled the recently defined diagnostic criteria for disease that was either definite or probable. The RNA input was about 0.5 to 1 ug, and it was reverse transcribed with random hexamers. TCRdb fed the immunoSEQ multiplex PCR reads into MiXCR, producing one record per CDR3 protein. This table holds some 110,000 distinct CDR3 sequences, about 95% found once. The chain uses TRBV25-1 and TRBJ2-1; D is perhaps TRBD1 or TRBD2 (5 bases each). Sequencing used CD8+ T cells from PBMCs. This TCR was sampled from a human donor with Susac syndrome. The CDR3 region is CASSGTEYNEQFF. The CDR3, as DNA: TGTGCCAGCAGCGGGACGGAATACAATGAGCAGTTCTTC.